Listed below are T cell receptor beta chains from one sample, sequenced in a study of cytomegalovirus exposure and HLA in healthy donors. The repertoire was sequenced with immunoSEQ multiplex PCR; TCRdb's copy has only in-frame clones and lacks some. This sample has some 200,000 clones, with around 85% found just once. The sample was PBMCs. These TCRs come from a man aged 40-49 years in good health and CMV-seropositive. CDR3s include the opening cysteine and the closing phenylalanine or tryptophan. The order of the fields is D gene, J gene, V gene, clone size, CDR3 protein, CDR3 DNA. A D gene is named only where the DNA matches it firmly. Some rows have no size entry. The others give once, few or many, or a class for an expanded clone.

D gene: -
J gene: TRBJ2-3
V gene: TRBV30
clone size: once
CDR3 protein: CAWRRWGLTDTQYF
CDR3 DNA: TGTGCCTGGAGGCGTTGGGGGCTGACAGATACGCAGTATTTT

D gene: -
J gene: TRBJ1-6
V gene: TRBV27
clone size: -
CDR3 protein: CASRTTYNSPLHF
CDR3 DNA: TGTGCCAGCAGGACAACGTATAATTCACCCCTCCACTTT

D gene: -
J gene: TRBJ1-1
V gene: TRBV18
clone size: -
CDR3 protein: CASSSAGHDEAFF
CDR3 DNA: TGTGCCAGCTCTTCGGCAGGTCATGATGAAGCTTTCTTT

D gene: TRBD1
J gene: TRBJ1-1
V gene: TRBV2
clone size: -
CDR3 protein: CASSEREPGTGAEAFF
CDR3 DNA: TGTGCCAGCAGTGAAAGAGAGCCCGGGACAGGGGCCGAAGCTTTCTTT

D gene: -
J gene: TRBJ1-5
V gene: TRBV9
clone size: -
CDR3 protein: CASSVAGNQPQHF
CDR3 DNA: TGTGCCAGCAGCGTAGCGGGTAATCAGCCCCAGCATTTT

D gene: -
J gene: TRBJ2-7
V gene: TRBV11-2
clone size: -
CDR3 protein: CASSSGHNPAGRSYEQYF
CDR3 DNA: TGTGCCAGCAGCTCGGGACATAATCCAGCGGGGAGATCCTACGAGCAGTACTTC

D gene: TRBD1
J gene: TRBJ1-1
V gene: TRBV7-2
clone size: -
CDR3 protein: CASSYLMTGMNTEAFF
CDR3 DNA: TGTGCCAGCAGCTATCTCATGACAGGGATGAACACTGAAGCTTTCTTT

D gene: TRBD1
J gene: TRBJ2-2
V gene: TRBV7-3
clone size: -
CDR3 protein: CASSSTGVYTGELFF
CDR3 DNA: TGTGCCAGCAGCTCTACAGGGGTGTACACCGGGGAGCTGTTTTTT

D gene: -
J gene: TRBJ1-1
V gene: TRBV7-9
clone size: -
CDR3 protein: CASSLDPGAHNTEAFF
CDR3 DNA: TGTGCCAGCAGCTTAGACCCTGGGGCACATAACACTGAAGCTTTCTTT

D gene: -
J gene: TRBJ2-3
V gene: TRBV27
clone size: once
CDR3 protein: CASSYGSTDTQYF
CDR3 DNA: TGTGCCAGCAGTTACGGTAGCACAGATACGCAGTATTTT

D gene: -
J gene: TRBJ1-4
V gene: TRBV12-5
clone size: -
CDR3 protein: CASGLPPNEKLFF
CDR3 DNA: TGTGCTAGTGGTTTGCCCCCAAATGAAAAACTGTTTTTT

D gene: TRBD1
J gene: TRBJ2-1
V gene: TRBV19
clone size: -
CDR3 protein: CASSTGQGIYEQFF
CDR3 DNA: TGTGCCAGTAGTACGGGACAGGGTATCTATGAGCAGTTCTTC

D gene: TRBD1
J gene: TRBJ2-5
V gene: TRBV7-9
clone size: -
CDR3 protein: CASSLGWDRSETQYF
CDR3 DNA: TGTGCCAGCAGCTTAGGTTGGGACAGGTCAGAGACCCAGTACTTC

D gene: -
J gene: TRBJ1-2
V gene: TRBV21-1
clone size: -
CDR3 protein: CASSKGPTLRNYGYTF
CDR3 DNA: TGTGCCAGCAGCAAGGGGCCTACCTTGAGAAACTATGGCTACACCTTC

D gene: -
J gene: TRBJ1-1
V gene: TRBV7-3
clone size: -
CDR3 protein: CASSLTSSGNTEAFF
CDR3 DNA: TGTGCCAGCAGCTTAACGTCTTCGGGGAACACTGAAGCTTTCTTT

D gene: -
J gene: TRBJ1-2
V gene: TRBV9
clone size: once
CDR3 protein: CASSPPEGEVFGYTF
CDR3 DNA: TGTGCCAGCAGCCCGCCAGAGGGGGAAGTATTTGGCTACACCTTC

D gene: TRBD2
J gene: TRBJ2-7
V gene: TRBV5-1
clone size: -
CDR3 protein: CASSLAINHVGTSGGPVYEQYF
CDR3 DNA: TGCGCCAGCAGCTTGGCTATTAATCATGTCGGGACTAGCGGGGGGCCGGTCTACGAGCAGTACTTC

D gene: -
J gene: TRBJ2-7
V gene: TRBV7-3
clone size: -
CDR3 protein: CASSLIAGYEQYF
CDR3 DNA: TGTGCCAGCAGCTTAATTGCGGGCTACGAGCAGTACTTC

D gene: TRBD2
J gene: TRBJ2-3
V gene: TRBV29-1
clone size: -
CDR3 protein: CSVVSRGGTTDTQYF
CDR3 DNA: TGCAGCGTTGTTTCTCGCGGGGGAACCACAGATACGCAGTATTTT

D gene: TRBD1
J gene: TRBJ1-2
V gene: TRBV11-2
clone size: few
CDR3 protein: CASSSIGGRASYGYTF
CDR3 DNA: TGTGCCAGCAGCTCTATAGGGGGCCGAGCATCCTATGGCTACACCTTC

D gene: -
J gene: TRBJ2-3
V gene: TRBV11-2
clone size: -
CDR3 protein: CASSSGGGPDTQYF
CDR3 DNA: TGTGCCAGCAGCAGTGGGGGGGGGCCAGATACGCAGTATTTT

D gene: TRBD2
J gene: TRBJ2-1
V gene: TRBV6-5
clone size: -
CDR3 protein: CASSLRTSGSEQFF
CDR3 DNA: TGTGCCAGCAGTCTTCGGACTAGCGGTAGTGAGCAGTTCTTC

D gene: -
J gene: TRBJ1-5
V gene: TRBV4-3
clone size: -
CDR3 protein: CASSQDFRSNQPQHF
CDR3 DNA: TGCGCCAGCAGCCAAGATTTCAGGTCCAATCAGCCCCAGCATTTT

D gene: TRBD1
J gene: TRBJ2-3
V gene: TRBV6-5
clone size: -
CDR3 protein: CASSYWRDRSTDTQYF
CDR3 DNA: TGTGCCAGCAGTTACTGGCGGGACAGGAGCACAGATACGCAGTATTTT

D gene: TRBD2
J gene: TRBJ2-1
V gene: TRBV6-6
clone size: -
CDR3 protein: CASTILAGGPRDEQFF
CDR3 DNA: TGTGCCAGCACCATACTAGCGGGGGGGCCTAGAGATGAGCAGTTCTTC

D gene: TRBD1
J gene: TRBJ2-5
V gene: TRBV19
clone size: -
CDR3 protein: CASRGGQGATQYF
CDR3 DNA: TGTGCCAGTAGGGGGGGACAGGGCGCGACCCAGTACTTC

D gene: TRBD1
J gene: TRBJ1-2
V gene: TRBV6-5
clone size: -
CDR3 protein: CASSYTTGGRPYGYTF
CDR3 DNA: TGTGCCAGCAGTTACACTACAGGGGGTCGACCCTATGGCTACACCTTC

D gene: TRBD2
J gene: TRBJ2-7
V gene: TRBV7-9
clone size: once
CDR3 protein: CASSSSVIAGREQYF
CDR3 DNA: TGTGCCAGCAGCTCGTCCGTGATAGCGGGGCGCGAGCAGTACTTC

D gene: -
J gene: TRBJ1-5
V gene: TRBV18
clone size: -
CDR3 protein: CASSPNAREEQPQHF
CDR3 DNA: TGTGCCAGCTCACCAAACGCCAGGGAGGAACAGCCCCAGCATTTT

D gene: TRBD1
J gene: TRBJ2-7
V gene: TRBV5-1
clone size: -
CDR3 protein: CASKVQGAPYEQYF
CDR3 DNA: TGCGCCAGCAAGGTCCAGGGGGCCCCCTACGAGCAGTACTTC

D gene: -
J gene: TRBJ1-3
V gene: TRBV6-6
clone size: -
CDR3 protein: CASSRQDKGNTIYF
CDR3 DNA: TGTGCCAGCAGTAGACAGGATAAGGGAAACACCATATATTTT

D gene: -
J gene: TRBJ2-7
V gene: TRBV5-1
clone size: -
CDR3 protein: CASSYGRERIHEQYF
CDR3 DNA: TGCGCCAGCAGTTACGGACGGGAACGGATCCACGAGCAGTACTTC

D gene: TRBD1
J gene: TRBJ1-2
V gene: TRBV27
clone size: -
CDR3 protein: CASKDREDSYGYTF
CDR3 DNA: TGTGCCAGCAAGGACAGGGAAGATAGCTATGGCTACACCTTC

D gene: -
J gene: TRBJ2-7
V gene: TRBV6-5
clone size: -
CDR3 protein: CASTKQGRKYEQYF
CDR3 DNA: TGTGCCAGCACCAAGCAGGGGAGAAAGTACGAGCAGTACTTC

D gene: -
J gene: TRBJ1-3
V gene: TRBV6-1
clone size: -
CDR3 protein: CASSGGSGLAGNTIYF
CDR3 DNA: TGTGCCAGCAGTGGAGGATCAGGGCTCGCTGGAAACACCATATATTTT

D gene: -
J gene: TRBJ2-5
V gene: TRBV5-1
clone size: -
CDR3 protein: CASSLGQGGAETQYF
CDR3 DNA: TGCGCCAGCAGCTTGGGACAGGGAGGAGCGGAGACCCAGTACTTC

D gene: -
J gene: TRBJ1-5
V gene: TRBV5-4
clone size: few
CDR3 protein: CASSRAGSNQPQHF
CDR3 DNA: TGTGCCAGCAGCCGAGCAGGTAGCAATCAGCCCCAGCATTTT

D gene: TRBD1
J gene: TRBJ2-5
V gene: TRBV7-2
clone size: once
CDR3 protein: CASSRQGGTQYF
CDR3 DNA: TGTGCCAGCAGCCGACAGGGGGGGACCCAGTACTTC

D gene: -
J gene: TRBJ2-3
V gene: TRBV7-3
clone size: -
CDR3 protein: CASSSRGWVDTDTQYF
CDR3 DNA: TGTGCCAGCAGCTCAAGGGGTTGGGTGGACACAGATACGCAGTATTTT

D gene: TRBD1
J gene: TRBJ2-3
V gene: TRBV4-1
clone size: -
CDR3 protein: CASSHRTGAGTDTQYF
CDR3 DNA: TGCGCCAGCAGCCATCGGACAGGGGCAGGCACAGATACGCAGTATTTT

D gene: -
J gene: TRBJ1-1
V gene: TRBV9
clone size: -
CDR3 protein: CASSVGEGGNTEAFF
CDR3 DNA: TGTGCCAGCAGCGTAGGGGAGGGGGGGAACACTGAAGCTTTCTTT

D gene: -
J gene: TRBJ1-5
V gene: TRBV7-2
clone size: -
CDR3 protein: CASSEYSGDQPQHF
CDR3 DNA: TGTGCCAGCAGCGAATACTCAGGCGATCAGCCCCAGCATTTT

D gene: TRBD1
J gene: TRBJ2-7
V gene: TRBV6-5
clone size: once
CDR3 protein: CASSYSGGGEQYF
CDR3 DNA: TGTGCCAGCAGTTACTCAGGGGGCGGCGAGCAGTACTTC

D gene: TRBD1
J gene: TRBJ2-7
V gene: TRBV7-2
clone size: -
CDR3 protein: CASSTGTGVFEQYF
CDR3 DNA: TGTGCCAGCAGCACCGGGACAGGGGTCTTCGAGCAGTACTTC

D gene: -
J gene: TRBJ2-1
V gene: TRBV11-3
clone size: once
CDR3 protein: CASSLGTDSRAEQFF
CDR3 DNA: TGTGCCAGCAGCTTAGGGACAGACTCTAGGGCTGAGCAGTTCTTC

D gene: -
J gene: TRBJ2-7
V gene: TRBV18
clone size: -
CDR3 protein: CASSPYGSHEQYF
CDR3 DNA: TGTGCCAGCTCACCATACGGTTCCCACGAGCAGTACTTC

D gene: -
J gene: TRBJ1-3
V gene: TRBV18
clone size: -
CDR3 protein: CASSTIRPGSSGNTIYF
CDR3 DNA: TGTGCCAGCTCAACCATTAGACCGGGATCCTCTGGAAACACCATATATTTT

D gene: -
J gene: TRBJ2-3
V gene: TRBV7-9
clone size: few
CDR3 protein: CASSLDQYTDTQYF
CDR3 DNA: TGTGCCAGCAGCTTAGACCAGTACACAGATACGCAGTATTTT

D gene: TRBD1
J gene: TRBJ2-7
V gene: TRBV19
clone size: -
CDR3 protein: CASRDRSRFEQYF
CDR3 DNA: TGTGCCAGTAGGGACAGGAGTCGATTCGAGCAGTACTTC

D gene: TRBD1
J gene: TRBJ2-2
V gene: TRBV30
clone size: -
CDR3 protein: CACSRTHRGETGELFF
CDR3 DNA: TGTGCCTGCTCCCGCACCCACAGGGGGGAAACCGGGGAGCTGTTTTTT

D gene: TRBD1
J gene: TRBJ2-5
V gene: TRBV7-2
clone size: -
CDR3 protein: CASSFDRVETQYF
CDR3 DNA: TGTGCCAGCAGCTTCGACAGGGTCGAGACCCAGTACTTC

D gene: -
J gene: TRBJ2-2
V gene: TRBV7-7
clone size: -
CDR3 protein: CASSLEGAGELFF
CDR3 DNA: TGTGCTAGCAGCTTAGAAGGGGCCGGGGAGCTGTTTTTT

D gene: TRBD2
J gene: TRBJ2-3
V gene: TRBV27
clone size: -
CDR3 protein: CASSPAGARTDTQYF
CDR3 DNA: TGTGCCAGCAGCCCAGCGGGGGCCCGCACAGATACGCAGTATTTT

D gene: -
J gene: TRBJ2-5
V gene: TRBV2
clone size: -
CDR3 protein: CASSELYQETQYF
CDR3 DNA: TGTGCCAGCAGTGAACTGTACCAAGAGACCCAGTACTTC

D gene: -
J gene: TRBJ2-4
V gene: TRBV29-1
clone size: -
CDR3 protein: CSVQELAKNIQYF
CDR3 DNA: TGCAGCGTTCAGGAACTAGCCAAAAACATTCAGTACTTC

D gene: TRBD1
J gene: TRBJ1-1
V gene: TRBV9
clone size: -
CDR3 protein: CASSVAAGGNTEAFF
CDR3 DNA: TGTGCCAGCAGCGTAGCGGCAGGGGGAAACACTGAAGCTTTCTTT

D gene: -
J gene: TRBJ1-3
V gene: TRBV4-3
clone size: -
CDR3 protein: CASSPRARGSGNTIYF
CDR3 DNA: TGCGCCAGCAGCCCCCGAGCCCGGGGCTCTGGAAACACCATATATTTT

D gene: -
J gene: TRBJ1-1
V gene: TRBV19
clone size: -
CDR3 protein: CASSIAPRGVDTEAFF
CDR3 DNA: TGTGCCAGTAGTATAGCCCCCCGGGGGGTGGACACTGAAGCTTTCTTT